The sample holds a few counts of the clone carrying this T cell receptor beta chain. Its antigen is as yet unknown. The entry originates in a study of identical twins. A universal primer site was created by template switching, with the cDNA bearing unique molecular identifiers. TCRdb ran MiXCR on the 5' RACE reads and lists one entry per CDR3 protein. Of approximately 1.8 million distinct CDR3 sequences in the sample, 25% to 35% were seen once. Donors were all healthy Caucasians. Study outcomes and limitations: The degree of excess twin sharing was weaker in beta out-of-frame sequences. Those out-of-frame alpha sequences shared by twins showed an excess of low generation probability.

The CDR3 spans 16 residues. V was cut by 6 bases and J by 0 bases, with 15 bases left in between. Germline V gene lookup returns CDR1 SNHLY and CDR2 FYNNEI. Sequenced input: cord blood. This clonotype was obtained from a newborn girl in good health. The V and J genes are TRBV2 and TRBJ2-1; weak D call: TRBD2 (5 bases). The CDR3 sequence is CASRGTLRGSYNEQFF. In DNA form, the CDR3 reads TGTGCCAGCAGGGGTACCCTTCGGGGCTCCTACAATGAGCAGTTCTTC. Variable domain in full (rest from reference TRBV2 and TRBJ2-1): EPEVTQTPSHQVTQMGQEVILRCVPISNHLYFYWYRQILGQKVEFLVSFYNNEISEKSEIFDDQFSVERPDGSNFTLKIRSTKLEDSAMYFCASRGTLRGSYNEQFFGPGTRLTVL.